This TCR beta chain was recorded in a study of OX40 agonist ivuxolimab in advanced cancers. Some background on the complete study: Ivuxolimab was an agonistic, fully human IgG2 monoclonal antibody directed against OX40 (CD134), a costimulatory receptor. Partial responses were achieved by three dose-escalation patients, of whom one had hepatocellular carcinoma and two had cutaneous melanoma. The paper covers the monotherapy dose-escalation part of the phase I ivuxolimab trial, which included N ≈ 50 patients. Intravenous ivuxolimab was administered to patients every 2 weeks at six dose levels: 0.01, 0.1, 0.3, 1.5, 3 and 10 mg/kg. The purpose of peripheral TCRbeta sequencing was to test whether ivuxolimab changed TCR sequence diversity and led to clonal T-cell expansion. Prior anti-PD-1, anti-PD-L1 or anti-CTLA-4 therapy was permitted, and approximately 42% of dose-escalation patients had received checkpoint inhibitors. Among the roughly 52 dose-escalation patients, about 19 had hepatocellular carcinoma, 15 or so melanoma, 9 renal cell carcinoma and 9 head and neck cancer. The dose-escalation cohort was about 83% male with a mean age of approximately 59 years, ranging from roughly 20 to 80.

The trial excluded patients who had a history of autoimmune disease or who were on systemic immunosuppression. In every dose cohort, peripheral blood was drawn for TCR sequencing at baseline, cycle 4 day 1, and cycle 7 day 1. Samples came from an open-label, multicenter, first-in-human phase I dose-escalation trial of ivuxolimab. The trial enrolled adults with locally advanced or metastatic head and neck squamous cell, hepatocellular, melanoma or renal cell carcinoma. Before TCR sequencing, CD4+ T cells and CD8+ T cells from peripheral blood were sorted into separate populations. As to this clone: This receptor's antigen is unknown. Base qualities were left out, and no much larger clone turns up one base away.

Looking up the germline V gene yields CDR1 SGHVS and CDR2 FNYEAQ. The CDR3 numbers 15 residues from cysteine through phenylalanine. The entry retains the CDR3 DNA only, 45 bases that are in frame from base 1. V loses 3 bases of germline sequence and J loses 1 base, and the interval between the two ends is 11 bases. Beyond this particular receptor, the publication reports: After ivuxolimab, expanded clones were on average more numerous among CD8+ T cells than among CD4+ T cells. Partial responders in the 0.1-3.0 mg/kg groups had among the lowest normalized peripheral clonal expansion, especially among CD8+ T cells. The antigen specificity of the peripheral T cells that underwent clonal expansion was not determined. Low levels of normalized T-cell clonal expansion were also seen in some nonresponding patients. At doses from 0.1 to 3.0 mg/kg, clonal expansion was seen in both CD4+ and CD8+ blood T cells between baseline and week 6.

To sequence the TCRbeta CDR3 region, genomic DNA was isolated from the sorted cells. The immunoSEQ Assay was used to sequence the TCRbeta CDR3 regions. Not all clones reach the TCRdb copy of this immuneACCESS table, which keeps in-frame sequences only. Checked studies attribute under half of the gap to unresolved V genes and leave the rest unexplained. Within this sample are roughly 64,000 clones, with 75% to 90% of them counted one time only. The ten largest clones represent around 15% of the sample. In this chain, TRBV7-6 is recombined with TRBJ2-3; a tentative D call is TRBD2 (6 bases match). The receptor's source is an adult with an advanced solid tumor such as melanoma, head and neck, liver or kidney cancer. The specimen was CD4+ or CD8+ T cells sorted from blood, collected in a trial of the OX40 agonist ivuxolimab. The encoded CDR3 is CASSLGGGGTDTQYF. In nucleotides, the sequence is TGTGCCAGCAGCTTGGGAGGTGGGGGCACAGATACGCAGTATTTT. Reference TRBV7-6 and TRBJ2-3 genes cover what lies past the CDR3, so the full variable domain is GAGVSQSPRYKVTKRGQDVALRCDPISGHVSLYWYRQALGQGPEFLTYFNYEAQQDKSGLPNDRFSAERPEGSISTLTIQRTEQRDSAMYRCASSLGGGGTDTQYFGPGTRLTVL.